The next 8 T cell receptor beta chains were all read from a single sample in a study of T cells in Graves' hyperthyroidism and ophthalmopathy. Amplification of TCR beta CDR3 regions was performed using RNA transcripts as template. When the TCR CDR3 underwent first-round RT-PCR, the HTBI primer set was used. Via MiXCR, TCRdb re-called the multiplex PCR reads, giving one row per CDR3 protein. The table shows hundreds of thousands of distinct CDR3 sequences, with 14% to 15% occurring only once. Material for sequencing was blood. These receptors were taken from a woman aged 40 to 50 with Graves' ophthalmopathy.

This clonotype was seen many times. V usage is TRBV6-2 or TRBV6-3 and J usage is TRBJ1-2; unclear D gene. Per the germline V gene, CDR1 is MNHEY and CDR2 is SVGEGT. The CDR3 extends over 12 amino acids. Trimming left V 4 bases short and J 4 bases short, with 7 bases between. CDR3 coding DNA: TGTGCCAGCAGTTGGACCCTCTATGGCTACACCTTC. This translates into CASSWTLYGYTF.

This clonotype was counted only a few times. The chain joins TRBV27 to TRBJ2-7; D is tentatively TRBD1 or TRBD2 (5 bases each). Germline CDR1 and CDR2: MNHEY and SMNVEV (reference sequence). This CDR3 region has 13 residues. V was cut by 5 bases and J by 4 bases, with 12 bases left in between. The CDR3 DNA follows: TGTGCCAGCAGTCACCGGGACGGATACGAGCAGTACTTC. Amino acids: CASSHRDGYEQYF.

The J gene is TRBJ2-5, the V gene TRBV6-5, with 7 bases fitting TRBD1. The CDR3 length is 15 residues. The V segment lost 0 bases and the J segment 4 bases; nucleotides outside the gene matches: 5. From germline, CDR1 is MNHEY and CDR2 SVGAGI. The CDR3 nucleotides are TGTGCCAGCAGTTACTCGAGGGGGCCCCGAGAGACCCAGTACTTC. This gives the protein CASSYSRGPRETQYF.

Many counts were recorded for this clonotype. The V and J genes are TRBV25-1 and TRBJ2-7, with D possibly called TRBD1 or TRBD2 (5 bases each). The V and J ends lost 7 bases and 5 bases respectively, with 18 bases between them. The CDR3 runs to 14 residues. CDR1 MGHDK and CDR2 SYGVNS come from the germline V gene. The CDR3 DNA follows: TGTGCCAGCAAGAAGAGAGGGGAAGGCCACGAGCAGTACTTC. The encoded protein is CASKKRGEGHEQYF.

V gene TRBV7-9 combines with J gene TRBJ2-2; no firm D call. The CDR3 runs to 15 residues. V lost 4 bases, J lost 2 bases, and 11 bases lay in between. Germline CDR1 reads SEHNR; CDR2 reads FQNEAQ (reference sequence). CDR3 sequence (DNA): TGTGCCAGCAGCTGGACGAACTCAAACACCGGGGAGCTGTTTTTT. Encoded protein: CASSWTNSNTGELFF.

This clonotype was seen repeatedly, ten times or more. The chain recombines TRBV27 with TRBJ1-2, with D possibly TRBD1 on 6 matching bases. This CDR3 is built from 11 residues. Trimming took off 9 bases at V and 8 bases at J, with 13 bases between the two ends. Germline V gives CDR1 MNHEY, CDR2 SMNVEV (reference sequence). The CDR3 spells CARVRGPGYTF. DNA of the CDR3: TGTGCCAGGGTACGGGGGCCCGGCTACACCTTC.

This clonotype was observed many times. The chain carries TRBV15 and TRBJ1-1; D unresolved. Germline-derived CDR1 and CDR2 are LNHNV and YYDKDF (reference sequence). This CDR3 contains 15 residues. V dropped 1 base and J dropped 5 bases, with 14 bases sitting between them. The CDR3 bases are TGTGCCACCAGCAGAGCAAAGTCAGGCGGGACTGAAGCTTTCTTT. Encoded protein: CATSRAKSGGTEAFF. Supplemented by reference TRBV15 and TRBJ1-1, the full variable domain reads DAMVIQNPRYQVTQFGKPVTLSCSQTLNHNVMYWYQQKSSQAPKLLFHYYDKDFNNEADTPDNFQSRRPNTSFCFLDIRSPGLGDTAMYLCATSRAKSGGTEAFFGQGTRLTVV.

The chain combines TRBV15 with TRBJ2-6; D remains ambiguous. Per the germline V gene, CDR1 is LNHNV and CDR2 is YYDKDF (reference sequence). The CDR3 has 17 amino acids. Trimming took 1 base from V and 0 from J, leaving 10 bases between them. The CDR3 coding sequence is TGTGCCACCAGCAGAGTTGCAGTCCTCTCTGGGGCCAACGTCCTGACTTTC. Its translation: CATSRVAVLSGANVLTF.